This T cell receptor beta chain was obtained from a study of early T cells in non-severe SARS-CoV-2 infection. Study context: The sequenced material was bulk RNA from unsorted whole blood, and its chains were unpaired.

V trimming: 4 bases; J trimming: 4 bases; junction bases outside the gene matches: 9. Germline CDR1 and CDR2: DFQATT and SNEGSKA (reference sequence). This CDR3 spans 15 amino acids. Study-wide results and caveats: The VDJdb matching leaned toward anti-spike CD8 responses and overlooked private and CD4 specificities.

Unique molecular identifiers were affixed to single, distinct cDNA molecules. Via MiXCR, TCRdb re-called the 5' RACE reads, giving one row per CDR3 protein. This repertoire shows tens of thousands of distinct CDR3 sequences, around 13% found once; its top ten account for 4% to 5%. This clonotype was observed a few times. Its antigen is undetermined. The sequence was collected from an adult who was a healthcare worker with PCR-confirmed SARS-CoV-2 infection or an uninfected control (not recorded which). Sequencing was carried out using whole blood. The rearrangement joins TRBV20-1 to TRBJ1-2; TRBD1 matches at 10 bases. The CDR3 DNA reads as TGCAGTGCTATTCAGACCGGGACAGGGGCCTATGGCTACACCTTC. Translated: CSAIQTGTGAYGYTF.